This T cell receptor beta chain derives from a study of CXCR3-negative and CXCR3-positive naive CD8 T cells. General study results and limits: CXCR3-positive naive cells had TRB CDR3s that were more hydrophobic than CXCR3-negative naive cells had.

UMI-labeled 5' RACE yielded the TRB cDNA libraries. TCRdb reanalyzed the 5' RACE reads and collapses them to one entry per CDR3 protein, without DNA. This repertoire includes around 66,000 distinct CDR3 sequences. Notes on this clonotype: The antigen is undetermined.

With some 310,000 cells each, the CD8+ T cell subsets were individually sorted in triplicate. The CDR3 totals 14 residues. Germline V gene lookup returns CDR1 GTSNPN and CDR2 SVGIG (reference sequence). The sequencing input was naive CXCR3+ CD8+ T cells from blood. Sample subset: CD45RO-CCR7+CD27+CD95- naive CD8+ T cells expressing CXCR3 (TNR3+). The chain joins TRBV30 to TRBJ1-2; TCRdb outputs TRBD1, but without DNA this stays unchecked. The source of this sequence is a human donor in good health. Some clones in this sample may be carry-over from other donors' samples. CDR3 protein: CAWSHSEGGYGYTF.